This entry describes one TCR beta chain. Antigen unknown. The entry originates in a study of T cells in Graves' hyperthyroidism and ophthalmopathy. CDR1 and CDR2 (germline): SGHRS, YFSETQ. The length of the CDR3 is 15 residues. V shed 0 bases and J shed 1 base, with 8 bases lying between them. Study findings and constraints: The blood repertoire included most of the expanded thyroid clonotypes above 0.001.

It was RNA transcripts that yielded the amplified TCR beta CDR3 regions. Carried out on the TCR CDR3, a first-round RT-PCR used the HTBI primer set. MiXCR, applied by TCRdb to the multiplex PCR reads, yields one record per CDR3 protein. The profile shows 500,000 to 800,000 distinct CDR3 sequences, over 40% of them singletons. The gene calls are TRBV5-1 and TRBJ1-5; D is ambiguous. Sample: peripheral blood or thyroid tissue (not recorded which). This clonotype was sampled from an adult man with Graves' disease, either hyperthyroidism or ophthalmopathy (not recorded which). CDR3 loop: CASSLDGLSNQPQHF. The CDR3 coding sequence is TGCGCCAGCAGCTTGGATGGGCTCAGCAATCAGCCCCAGCATTTT.